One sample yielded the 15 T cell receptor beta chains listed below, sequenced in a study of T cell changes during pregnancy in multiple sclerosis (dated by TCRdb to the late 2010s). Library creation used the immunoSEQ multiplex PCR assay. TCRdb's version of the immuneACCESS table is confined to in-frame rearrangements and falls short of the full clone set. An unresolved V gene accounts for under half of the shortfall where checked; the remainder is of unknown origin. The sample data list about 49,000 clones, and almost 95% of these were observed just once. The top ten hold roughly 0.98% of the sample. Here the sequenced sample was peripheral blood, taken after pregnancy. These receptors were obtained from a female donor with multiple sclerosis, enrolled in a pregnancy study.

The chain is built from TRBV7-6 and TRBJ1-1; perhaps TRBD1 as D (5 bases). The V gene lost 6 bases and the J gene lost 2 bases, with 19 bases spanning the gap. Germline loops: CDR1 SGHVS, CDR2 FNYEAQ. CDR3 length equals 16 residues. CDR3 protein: CASSLILTVLNTEAFF. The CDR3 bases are TGTGCCAGCAGTCTAATCTTGACAGTCTTAAACACTGAAGCTTTCTTT.

The CDR3 coding sequence is TGTGCCAGCAGCGGACAGGGACTTAACTATGGCTACACCTTC. Encoded protein: CASSGQGLNYGYTF. V and J are TRBV6-1 and TRBJ1-2, with 8 bases aligning to TRBD1. CDR3 length equals 14 residues. The ends lost 6 bases at V and 1 base at J; junction bases unmatched: 4. Germline V gene lookup returns CDR1 MNHNS and CDR2 SASEGT.

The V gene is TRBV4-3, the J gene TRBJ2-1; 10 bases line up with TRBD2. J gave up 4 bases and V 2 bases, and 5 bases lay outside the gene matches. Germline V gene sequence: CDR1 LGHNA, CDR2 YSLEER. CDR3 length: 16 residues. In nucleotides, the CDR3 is TGCGCCAGCAGCCAAACCCCTAGCGGGGGATACAATGAGCAGTTCTTC. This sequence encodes CASSQTPSGGYNEQFF.

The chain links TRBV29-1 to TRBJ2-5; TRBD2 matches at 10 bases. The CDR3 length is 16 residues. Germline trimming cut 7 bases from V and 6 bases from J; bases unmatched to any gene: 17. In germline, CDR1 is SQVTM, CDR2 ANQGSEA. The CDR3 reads CSGGAAGLAGAKTQYF. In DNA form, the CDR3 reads TGCAGCGGTGGGGCCGCGGGGCTAGCGGGGGCGAAGACCCAGTACTTC.

The CDR3 DNA reads TGCGCCAGCAGTGGACAGGGGGCTTCAAATCAGCCCCAGCATTTT. Encoded protein: CASSGQGASNQPQHF. The J gene is TRBJ1-5, the V gene TRBV23-1, with 11 bases matching TRBD1. TRBV23-1 is treated as an ORF (open reading frame) with a function not yet certain. The CDR3 loop spans 15 amino acids. J lost 4 bases, V lost 5 bases, and 4 bases had no gene match.

In nucleotides, the CDR3 is TGTGCCAGCAGTTTAACAGAGGGTGGAAACACCATATATTTT. This encodes CASSLTEGGNTIYF. This chain links TRBV27 with TRBJ1-3; no firm D call. V dropped 2 bases and J dropped 3 bases, with 8 bases sitting between them. This CDR3 comprises 14 residues. In germline, CDR1 is MNHEY, CDR2 SMNVEV (reference sequence).

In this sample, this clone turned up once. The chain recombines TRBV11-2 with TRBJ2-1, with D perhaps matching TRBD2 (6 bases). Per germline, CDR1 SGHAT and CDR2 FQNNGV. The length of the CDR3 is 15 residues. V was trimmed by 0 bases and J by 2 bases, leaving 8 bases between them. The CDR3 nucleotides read TGTGCCAGCAGCTTAGAGGGAGGCCCCTACAATGAGCAGTTCTTC. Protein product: CASSLEGGPYNEQFF.

CDR3 in amino acids: CASSAGTGVTEAFF. As DNA, the CDR3 is TGTGCCAGCAGCGCCGGGACAGGGGTTACTGAAGCTTTCTTT. This chain connects TRBV7-6 to TRBJ1-1; 10 bases align to TRBD1. This CDR3 spans 14 amino acids. V lost 5 bases to trimming and J lost 5 bases; unmatched junction nucleotides: 5. Per germline, CDR1 SGHVS and CDR2 FNYEAQ.

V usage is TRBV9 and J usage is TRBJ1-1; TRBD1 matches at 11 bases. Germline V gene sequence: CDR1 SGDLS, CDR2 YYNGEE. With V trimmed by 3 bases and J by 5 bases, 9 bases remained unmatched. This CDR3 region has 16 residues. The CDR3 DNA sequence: TGTGCCAGCAGCGGTTACCGTGGACAGGGGGCGACTGAAGCTTTCTTT. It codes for CASSGYRGQGATEAFF.

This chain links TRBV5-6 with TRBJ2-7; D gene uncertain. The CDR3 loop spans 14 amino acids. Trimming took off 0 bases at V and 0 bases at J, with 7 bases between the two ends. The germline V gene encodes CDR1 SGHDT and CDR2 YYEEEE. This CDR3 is CASSLGRSSYEQYF. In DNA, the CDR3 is TGTGCCAGCAGCTTGGGGCGGAGCTCCTACGAGCAGTACTTC.

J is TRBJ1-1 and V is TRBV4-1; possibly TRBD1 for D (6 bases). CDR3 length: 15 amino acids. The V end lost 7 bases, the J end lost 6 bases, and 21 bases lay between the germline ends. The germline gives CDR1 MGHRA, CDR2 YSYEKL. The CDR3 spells CASKTKEGGGPEAFF. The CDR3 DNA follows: TGCGCCAGCAAAACTAAAGAGGGGGGGGGTCCTGAAGCTTTCTTT.

The CDR3 loop is CASSQLDNEQFF. The CDR3 nucleotides read TGCGCCAGCAGTCAACTAGACAATGAGCAGTTCTTC. The chain links TRBV5-1 to TRBJ2-1; a possible D gene is TRBD2 (5 bases). From germline, CDR1 is SGHRS and CDR2 YFSETQ. CDR3 length equals 12 residues. V lost 5 bases to trimming and J lost 5 bases, with 8 bases between them.

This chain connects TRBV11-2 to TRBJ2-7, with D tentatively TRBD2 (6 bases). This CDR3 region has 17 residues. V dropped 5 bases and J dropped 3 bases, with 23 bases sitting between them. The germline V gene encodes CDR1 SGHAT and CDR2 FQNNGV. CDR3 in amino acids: CASSGRGPADSIYEQYF. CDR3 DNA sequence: TGTGCCAGCAGCGGGCGGGGTCCCGCAGATTCCATCTACGAGCAGTACTTC.

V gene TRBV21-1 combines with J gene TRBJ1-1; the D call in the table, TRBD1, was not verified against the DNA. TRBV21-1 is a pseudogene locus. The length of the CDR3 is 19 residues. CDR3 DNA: TGTGCCAGCAGCAGATACCCGGGGGACAGGTCCTTTATGAACACTGAAGCTTTCTTT. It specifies CASSRYPGDRSFMNTEAFF.

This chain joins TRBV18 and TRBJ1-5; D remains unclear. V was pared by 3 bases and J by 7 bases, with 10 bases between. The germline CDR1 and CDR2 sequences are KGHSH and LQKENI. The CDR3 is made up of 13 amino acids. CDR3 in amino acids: CASSPQQTQPQHF. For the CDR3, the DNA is TGTGCCAGCTCACCCCAACAGACCCAGCCCCAGCATTTT.